This entry features one T cell receptor beta chain sequence. This record comes from a study of blood T cell repertoires in COVID-19. Study overall: Sources were T cells, B-cell-depleted T cells, or PBMCs; the material itself was cDNA or gDNA.

The assay was immunoSEQ multiplex PCR, and TCRdb's table has in-frame clones only and misses some. The data hold roughly 100,000 clones, with about 80% observed a single time. Material: peripheral blood. The receptor's source is a human donor in a cohort sampled during active COVID-19.

CDR3 in amino acids: CASRGTVYTEAFF. DNA of the CDR3: TGTGCCAGCAGGGGGACAGTTTATACTGAAGCTTTCTTT. The chain has TRBV6-4 and TRBJ1-1; 7 nucleotides match TRBD1. V gave up 6 bases and J gave up 5 bases; unmatched junction bases: 6. The length of the CDR3 is 13 residues. CDR1 and CDR2 from the germline V gene are MRHNA and SNTAGT.